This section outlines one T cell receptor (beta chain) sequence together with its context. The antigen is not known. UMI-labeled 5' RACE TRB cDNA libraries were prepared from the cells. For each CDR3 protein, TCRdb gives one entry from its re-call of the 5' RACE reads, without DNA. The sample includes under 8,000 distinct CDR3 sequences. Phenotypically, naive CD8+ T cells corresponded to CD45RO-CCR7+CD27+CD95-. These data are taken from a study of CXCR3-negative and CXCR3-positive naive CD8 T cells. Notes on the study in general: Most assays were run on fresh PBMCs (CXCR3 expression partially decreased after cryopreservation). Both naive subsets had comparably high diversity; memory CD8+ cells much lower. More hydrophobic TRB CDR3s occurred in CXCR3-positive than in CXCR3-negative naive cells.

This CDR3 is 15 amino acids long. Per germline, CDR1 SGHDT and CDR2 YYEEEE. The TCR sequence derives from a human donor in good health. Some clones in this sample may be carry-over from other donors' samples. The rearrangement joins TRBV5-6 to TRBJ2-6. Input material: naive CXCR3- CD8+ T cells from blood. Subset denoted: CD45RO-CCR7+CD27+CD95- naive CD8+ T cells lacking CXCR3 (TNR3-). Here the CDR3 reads CASSFLDSGANVLTF.